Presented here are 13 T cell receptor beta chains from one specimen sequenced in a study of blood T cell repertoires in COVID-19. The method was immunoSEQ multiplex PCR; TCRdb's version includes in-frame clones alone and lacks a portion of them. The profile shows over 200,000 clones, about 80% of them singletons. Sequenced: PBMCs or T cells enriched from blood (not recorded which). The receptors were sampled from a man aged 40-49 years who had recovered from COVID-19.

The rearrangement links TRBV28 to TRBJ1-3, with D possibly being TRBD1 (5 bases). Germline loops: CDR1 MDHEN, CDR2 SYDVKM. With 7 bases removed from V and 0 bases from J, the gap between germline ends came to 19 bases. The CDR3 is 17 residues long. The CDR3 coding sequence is TGTGCCAGCAAGGAGAACAGGAGAGTTAACTCTGGAAACACCATATATTTT. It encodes CASKENRRVNSGNTIYF.

The CDR3 sequence is CASSRMQGQDSPLHF. The CDR3 bases are TGTGCCAGCTCAAGGATGCAGGGTCAGGATTCACCCCTCCACTTT. V is TRBV18 and J is TRBJ1-6; tentatively, D is TRBD1 (5 bases). CDR3 length: 15 residues. Germline loops: CDR1 KGHSH, CDR2 LQKENI. V lost 5 bases and J lost 8, with 16 bases in between.

The CDR3 spells CASSSVFGLSTDTQYF. The CDR3 DNA reads TGTGCCAGCAGCTCCGTTTTCGGACTCAGCACAGATACGCAGTATTTT. The chain recombines TRBV7-3 with TRBJ2-3, with TRBD2 as a possible D gene (5 bases). The V gene lost 4 bases and the J gene lost 0 bases, with 14 bases spanning the gap. The CDR3 length is 16 residues. Germline-derived CDR1 and CDR2 are SGHTA and FQGTGA.

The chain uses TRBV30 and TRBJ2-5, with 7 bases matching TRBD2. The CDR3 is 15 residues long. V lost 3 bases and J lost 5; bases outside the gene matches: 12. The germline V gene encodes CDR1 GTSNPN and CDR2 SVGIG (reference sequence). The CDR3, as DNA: TGTGCCTGGAGGGACACTAGCGCCGGGGTGGAGACCCAGTACTTC. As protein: CAWRDTSAGVETQYF. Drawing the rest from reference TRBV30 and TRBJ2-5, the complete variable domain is SQTIHQWPATLVQPVGSPLSLECTVEGTSNPNLYWYRQAAGRGLQLLFYSVGIGQISSEVPQNLSASRPQDRQFILSSKKLLLSDSGFYLCAWRDTSAGVETQYFGPGTRLLVL.

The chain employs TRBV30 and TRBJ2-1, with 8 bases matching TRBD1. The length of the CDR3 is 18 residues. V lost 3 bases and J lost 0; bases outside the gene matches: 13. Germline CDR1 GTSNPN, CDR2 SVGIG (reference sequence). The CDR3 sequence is CAWSGGQGPRFSYNEQFF. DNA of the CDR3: TGTGCCTGGAGCGGAGGACAGGGACCCAGATTCTCCTACAATGAGCAGTTCTTC.

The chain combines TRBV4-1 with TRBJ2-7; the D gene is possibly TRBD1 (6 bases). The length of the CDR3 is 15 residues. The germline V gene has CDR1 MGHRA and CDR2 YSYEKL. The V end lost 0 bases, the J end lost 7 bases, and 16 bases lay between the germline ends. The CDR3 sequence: CASSQDTGWVGEQYF. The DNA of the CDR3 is TGCGCCAGCAGCCAAGACACAGGGTGGGTAGGGGAGCAGTACTTC.

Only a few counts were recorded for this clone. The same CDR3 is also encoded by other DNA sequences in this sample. The chain's CDR3 is CASSLGQNTGELFF. The CDR3 nucleotides are TGTGCCAGCAGCTTAGGTCAAAACACCGGGGAGCTGTTTTTT. The genes are TRBV7-9 and TRBJ2-2, with D unclear. V was clipped by 1 base and J by 2 bases, with 5 bases between them. The CDR3 runs to 14 residues. The V gene's germline CDR1 is SEHNR and CDR2 FQNEAQ (reference sequence).

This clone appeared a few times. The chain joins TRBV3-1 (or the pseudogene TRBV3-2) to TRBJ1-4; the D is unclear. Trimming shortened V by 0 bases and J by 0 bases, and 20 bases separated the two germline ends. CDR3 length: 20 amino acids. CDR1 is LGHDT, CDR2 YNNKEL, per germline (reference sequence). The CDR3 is CASSQDHGFLDMATNEKLFF. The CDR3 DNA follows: TGTGCCAGCAGCCAAGATCACGGGTTTCTGGATATGGCAACTAATGAAAAACTGTTTTTT.

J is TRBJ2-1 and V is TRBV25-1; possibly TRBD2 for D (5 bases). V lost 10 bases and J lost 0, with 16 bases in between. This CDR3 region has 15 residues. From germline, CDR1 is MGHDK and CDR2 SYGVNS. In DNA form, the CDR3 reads TGTGCCACCCTTCCCGGGGTGAACTCCTACAATGAGCAGTTCTTC. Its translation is CATLPGVNSYNEQFF.

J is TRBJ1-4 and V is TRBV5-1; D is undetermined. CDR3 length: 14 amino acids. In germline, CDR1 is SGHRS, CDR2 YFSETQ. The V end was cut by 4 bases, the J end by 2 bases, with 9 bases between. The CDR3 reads CASSAVATNEKLFF. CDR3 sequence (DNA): TGCGCCAGCAGCGCGGTCGCGACTAATGAAAAACTGTTTTTT.

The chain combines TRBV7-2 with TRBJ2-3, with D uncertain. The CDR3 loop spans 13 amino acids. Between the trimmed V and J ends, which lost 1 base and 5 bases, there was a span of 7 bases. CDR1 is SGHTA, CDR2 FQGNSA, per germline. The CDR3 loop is CASSLVSQDTQYF. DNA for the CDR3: TGTGCCAGCAGCTTAGTTAGCCAAGATACGCAGTATTTT.

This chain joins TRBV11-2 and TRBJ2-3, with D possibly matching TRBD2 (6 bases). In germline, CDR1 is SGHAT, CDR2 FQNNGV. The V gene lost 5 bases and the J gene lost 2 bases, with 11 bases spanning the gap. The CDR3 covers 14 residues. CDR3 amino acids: CASSRLVYTDTQYF. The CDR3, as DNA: TGTGCCAGCAGCCGACTAGTGTACACAGATACGCAGTATTTT.

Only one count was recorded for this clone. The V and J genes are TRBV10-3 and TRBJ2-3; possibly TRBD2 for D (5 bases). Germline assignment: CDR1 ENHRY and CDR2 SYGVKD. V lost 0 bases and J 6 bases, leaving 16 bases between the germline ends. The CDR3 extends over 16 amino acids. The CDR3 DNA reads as TGTGCCATCAGTGAGTCGGGGAGCCGATTCGTCGATACGCAGTATTTT. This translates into CAISESGSRFVDTQYF.